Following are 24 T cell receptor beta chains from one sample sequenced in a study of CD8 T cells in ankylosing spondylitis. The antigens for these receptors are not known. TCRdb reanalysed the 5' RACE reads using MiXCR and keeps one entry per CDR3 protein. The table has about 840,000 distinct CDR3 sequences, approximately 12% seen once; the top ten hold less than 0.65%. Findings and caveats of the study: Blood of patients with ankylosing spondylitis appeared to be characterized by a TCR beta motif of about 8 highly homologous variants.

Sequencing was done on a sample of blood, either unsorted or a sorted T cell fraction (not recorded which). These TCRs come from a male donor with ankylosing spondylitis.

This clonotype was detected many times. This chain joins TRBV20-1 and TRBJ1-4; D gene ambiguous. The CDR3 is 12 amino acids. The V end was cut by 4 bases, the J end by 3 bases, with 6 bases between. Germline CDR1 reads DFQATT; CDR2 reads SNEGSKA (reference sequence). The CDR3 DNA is TGCAGTGCTAAAACTGCTAATGAAAAACTGTTTTTT. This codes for CSAKTANEKLFF.

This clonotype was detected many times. The CDR3 loop reads CASRGESMNTEAFF. DNA for the CDR3: TGCGCCAGCAGAGGGGAGAGCATGAACACTGAAGCTTTCTTT. The rearrangement joins TRBV5-1 to TRBJ1-1; weak D call: TRBD1 (5 bases). The CDR3 loop spans 14 amino acids. The ends were cut back, 5 bases at V and 0 bases at J, with 11 bases in the middle. In germline, CDR1 is SGHRS, CDR2 YFSETQ.

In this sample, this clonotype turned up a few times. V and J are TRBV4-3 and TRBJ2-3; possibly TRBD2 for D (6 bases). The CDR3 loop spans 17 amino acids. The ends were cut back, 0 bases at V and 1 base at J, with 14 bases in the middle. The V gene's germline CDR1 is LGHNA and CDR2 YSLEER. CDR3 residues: CASSQDSAGFGTDTQYF. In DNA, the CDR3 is TGCGCCAGCAGCCAAGATTCGGCGGGGTTTGGCACAGATACGCAGTATTTT.

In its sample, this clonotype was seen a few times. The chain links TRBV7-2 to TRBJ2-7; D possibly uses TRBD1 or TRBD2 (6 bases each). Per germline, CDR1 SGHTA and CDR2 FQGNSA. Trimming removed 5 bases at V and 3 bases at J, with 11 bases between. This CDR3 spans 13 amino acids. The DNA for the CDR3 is TGTGCCAGCAGCATCAGGGGAGGCTACGAGCAGTACTTC. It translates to CASSIRGGYEQYF.

CDR3 bases: TGTGCCAGCAGCTCCGGGCTAGCCAAAAACATTCAGTACTTC. Its protein is CASSSGLAKNIQYF. The rearrangement uses TRBV7-2 and TRBJ2-4; D ambiguous. Trimming shortened V by 4 bases and J by 0 bases, and 7 bases separated the two germline ends. CDR1 is SGHTA, CDR2 FQGNSA, per germline. The CDR3 loop spans 14 amino acids. The full variable domain, in which reference TRBV7-2 and TRBJ2-4 provide the parts outside the CDR3, is GAGVSQSPSNKVTEKGKDVELRCDPISGHTALYWYRQSLGQGLEFLIYFQGNSAPDKSGLPSDRFSAERTGGSVSTLTIQRTQQEDSAVYLCASSSGLAKNIQYFGAGTRLSVL.

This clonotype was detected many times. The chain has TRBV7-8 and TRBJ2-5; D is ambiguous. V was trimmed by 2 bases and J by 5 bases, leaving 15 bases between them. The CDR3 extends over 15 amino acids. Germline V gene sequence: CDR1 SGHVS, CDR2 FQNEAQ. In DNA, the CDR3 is TGTGCCAGCAGCTTAAGGTGGCAGTCCCTGGAGACCCAGTACTTC. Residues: CASSLRWQSLETQYF. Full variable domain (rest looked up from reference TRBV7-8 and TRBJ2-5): GAGVSQSPRYKVAKRGQDVALRCDPISGHVSLFWYQQALGQGPEFLTYFQNEAQLDKSGLPSDRFFAERPEGSVSTLKIQRTQQEDSAVYLCASSLRWQSLETQYFGPGTRLLVL.

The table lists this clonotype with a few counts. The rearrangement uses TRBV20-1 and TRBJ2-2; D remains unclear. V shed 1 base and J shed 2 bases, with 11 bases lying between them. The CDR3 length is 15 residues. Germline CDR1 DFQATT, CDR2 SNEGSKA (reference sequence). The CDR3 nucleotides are TGCAGTGCTAGAGCTTACAGCCCCAACACCGGGGAGCTGTTTTTT. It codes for CSARAYSPNTGELFF.

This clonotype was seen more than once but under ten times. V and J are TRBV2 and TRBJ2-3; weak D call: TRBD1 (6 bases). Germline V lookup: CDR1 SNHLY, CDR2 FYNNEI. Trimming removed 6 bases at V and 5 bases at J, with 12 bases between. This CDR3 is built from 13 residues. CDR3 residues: CASSPPGQDTQYF. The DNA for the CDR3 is TGTGCCAGCAGCCCCCCGGGACAAGATACGCAGTATTTT.

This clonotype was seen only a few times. The chain's CDR3 is CASSRGVAGTGELFF. CDR3 sequence (DNA): TGTGCCAGCAGCCGGGGAGTTGCAGGCACCGGGGAGCTGTTTTTT. The rearrangement uses TRBV7-9 and TRBJ2-2, with D possibly matching TRBD2 (5 bases). The CDR3 has 15 residues. Germline V gene data show CDR1 as SEHNR and CDR2 as FQNEAQ (reference sequence). The V end lost 5 bases, the J end lost 4 bases, and 14 bases lay between the germline ends.

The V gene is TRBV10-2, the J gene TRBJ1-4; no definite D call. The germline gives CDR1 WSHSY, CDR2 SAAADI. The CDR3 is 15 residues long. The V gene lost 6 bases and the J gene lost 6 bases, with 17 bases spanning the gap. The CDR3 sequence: CASSLQPTAYEKLFF. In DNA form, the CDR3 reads TGCGCCAGCAGCCTCCAGCCGACGGCTTATGAAAAACTGTTTTTT.

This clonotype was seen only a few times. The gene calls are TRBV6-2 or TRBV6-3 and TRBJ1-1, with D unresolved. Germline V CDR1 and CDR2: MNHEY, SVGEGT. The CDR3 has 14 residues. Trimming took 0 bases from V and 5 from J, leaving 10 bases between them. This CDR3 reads CASSYSWGLTEAFF. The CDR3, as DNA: TGTGCCAGCAGTTACTCGTGGGGTCTAACTGAAGCTTTCTTT.

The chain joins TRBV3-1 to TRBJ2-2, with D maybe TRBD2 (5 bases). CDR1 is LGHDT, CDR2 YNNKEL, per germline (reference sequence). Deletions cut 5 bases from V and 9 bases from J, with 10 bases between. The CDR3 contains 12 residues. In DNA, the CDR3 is TGTGCCAGCAGCGCACTAGGGAGGGAGCTGTTTTTT. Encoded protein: CASSALGRELFF.

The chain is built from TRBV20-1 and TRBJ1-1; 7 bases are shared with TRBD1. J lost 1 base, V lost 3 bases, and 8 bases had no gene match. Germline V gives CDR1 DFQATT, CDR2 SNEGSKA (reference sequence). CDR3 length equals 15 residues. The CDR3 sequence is CSARPRGTENTEAFF. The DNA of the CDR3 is TGCAGTGCTAGGCCAAGGGGGACAGAGAACACTGAAGCTTTCTTT.

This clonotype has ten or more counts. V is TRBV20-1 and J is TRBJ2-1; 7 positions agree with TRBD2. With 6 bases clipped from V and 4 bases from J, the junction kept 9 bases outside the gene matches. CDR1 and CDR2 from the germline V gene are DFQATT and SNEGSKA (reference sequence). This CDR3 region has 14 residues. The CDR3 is CSAARLARYNEQFF. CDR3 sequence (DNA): TGCAGTGCAGCGAGACTAGCTCGGTACAATGAGCAGTTCTTC.

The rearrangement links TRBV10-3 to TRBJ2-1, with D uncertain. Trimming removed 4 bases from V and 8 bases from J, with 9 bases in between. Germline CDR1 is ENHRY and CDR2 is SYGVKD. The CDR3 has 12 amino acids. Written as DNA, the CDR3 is TGTGCCATCAGTGGAGGTAGCTATGAGCAGTTCTTC. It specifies CAISGGSYEQFF.

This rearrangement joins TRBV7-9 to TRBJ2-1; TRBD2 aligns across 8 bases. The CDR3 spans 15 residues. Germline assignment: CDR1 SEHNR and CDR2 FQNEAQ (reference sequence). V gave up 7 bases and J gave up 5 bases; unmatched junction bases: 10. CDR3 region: CASTVSGTWDNEQFF. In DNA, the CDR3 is TGTGCCAGCACCGTTAGCGGGACATGGGACAATGAGCAGTTCTTC. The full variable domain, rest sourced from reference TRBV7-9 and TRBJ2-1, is DTGVSQNPRHKITKRGQNVTFRCDPISEHNRLYWYRQTLGQGPEFLTYFQNEAQLEKSRLLSDRFSAERPKGSFSTLEIQRTEQGDSAMYLCASTVSGTWDNEQFFGPGTRLTVL.

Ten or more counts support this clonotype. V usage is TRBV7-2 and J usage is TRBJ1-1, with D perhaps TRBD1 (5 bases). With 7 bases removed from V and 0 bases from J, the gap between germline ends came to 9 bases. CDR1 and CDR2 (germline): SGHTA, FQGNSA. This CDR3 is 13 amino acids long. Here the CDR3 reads CASTRALNTEAFF. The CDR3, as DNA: TGTGCCAGCACCAGGGCATTGAACACTGAAGCTTTCTTT.

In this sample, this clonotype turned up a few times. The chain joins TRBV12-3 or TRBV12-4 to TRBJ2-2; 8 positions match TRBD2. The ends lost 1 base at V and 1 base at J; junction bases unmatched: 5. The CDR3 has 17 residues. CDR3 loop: CASSLVHSGMNTGELFF. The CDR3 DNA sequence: TGTGCCAGCAGTTTAGTGCATAGCGGGATGAACACCGGGGAGCTGTTTTTT.

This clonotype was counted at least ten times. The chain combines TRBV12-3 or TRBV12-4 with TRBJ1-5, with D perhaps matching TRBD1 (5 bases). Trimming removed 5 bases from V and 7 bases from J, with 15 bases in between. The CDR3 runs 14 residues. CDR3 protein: CASSLGTLEQPQHF. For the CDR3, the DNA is TGTGCCAGCAGTCTGGGGACCCTGGAACAGCCCCAGCATTTT.

CDR3 sequence (DNA): TGTGCCAGCAGTTCCCGGGACCCCAATAGCAATCAGCCCCAGCATTTT. This codes for CASSSRDPNSNQPQHF. This chain uses TRBV6-2 or TRBV6-3 with TRBJ1-5; possible D gene TRBD1, 5 bases. Germline assignment: CDR1 MNHEY and CDR2 SVGEGT. V dropped 4 bases and J dropped 0 bases, with 13 bases sitting between them. The CDR3 sequence is 16 residues long.

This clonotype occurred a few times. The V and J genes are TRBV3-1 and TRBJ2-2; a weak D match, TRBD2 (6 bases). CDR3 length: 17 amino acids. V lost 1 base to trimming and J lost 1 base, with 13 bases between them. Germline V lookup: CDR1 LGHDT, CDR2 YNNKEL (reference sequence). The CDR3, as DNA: TGTGCCAGCAGCCAAGGGTCGGGACTCTGGAACACCGGGGAGCTGTTTTTT. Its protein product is CASSQGSGLWNTGELFF.

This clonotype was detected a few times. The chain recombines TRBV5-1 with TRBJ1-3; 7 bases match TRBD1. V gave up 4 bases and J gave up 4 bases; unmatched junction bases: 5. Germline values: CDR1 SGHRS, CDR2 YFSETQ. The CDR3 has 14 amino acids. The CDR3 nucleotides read TGCGCCAGCAGCGAAGGGGACAGAGGAAACACCATATATTTT. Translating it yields CASSEGDRGNTIYF.

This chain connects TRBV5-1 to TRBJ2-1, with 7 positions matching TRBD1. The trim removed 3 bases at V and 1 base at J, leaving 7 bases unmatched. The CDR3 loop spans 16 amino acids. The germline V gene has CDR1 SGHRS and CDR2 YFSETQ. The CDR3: CASSSVYRGSYNEQFF. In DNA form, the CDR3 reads TGCGCCAGCAGCTCGGTCTACAGGGGATCCTACAATGAGCAGTTCTTC. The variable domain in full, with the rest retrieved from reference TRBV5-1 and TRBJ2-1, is KAGVTQTPRYLIKTRGQQVTLSCSPISGHRSVSWYQQTPGQGLQFLFEYFSETQRNKGNFPGRFSGRQFSNSRSEMNVSTLELGDSALYLCASSSVYRGSYNEQFFGPGTRLTVL.

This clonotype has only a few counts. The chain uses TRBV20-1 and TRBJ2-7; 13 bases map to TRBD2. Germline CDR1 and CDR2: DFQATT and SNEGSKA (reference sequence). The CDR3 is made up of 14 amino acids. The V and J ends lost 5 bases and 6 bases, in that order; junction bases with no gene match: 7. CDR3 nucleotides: TGCAGTGCTGCCGGACTAGCGGGAGTTGGCGAGCAGTACTTC. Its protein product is CSAAGLAGVGEQYF.